This TCR beta chain is drawn from a study of blood T cells in healthy people across ages (dated by TCRdb to between 2015 and 2016). Study-wide context: In model experiments, template switching captured roughly one uniquely barcoded TCR beta cDNA molecule for every two T cells. The study measured age-related changes in TCR beta repertoire diversity using deep sequencing normalized with unique cDNA molecular identifiers. Donors were grouped into four age groups: young (average roughly 17 years), middle-aged (around 39), aged (62) and long-lived (approximately 82). To avoid experimental bias, donors of different ages were distributed randomly across sequencing lanes. Using the same blood draw, the study looked at two additional independent replicas of 1 million unique cDNA reads for two donors, one aged 18 to 30 and the other aged 80 or older.

Concerning this clonotype itself: The antigen this receptor binds is unknown. There are no base qualities to consult, and no much larger clone falls within one base.

Donors were around 37 systemically healthy Caucasian individuals from Russia aged about 6 to 100 years. Each donor gave 8 to 10 milliliters of peripheral blood, drawn into EDTA-treated Vacutainer tubes. Ficoll-Paque density-gradient centrifugation was used to isolate PBMCs, with at least 6.5 million per sample. Trizol reagent was used to extract total RNA from PBMCs, with at least 5 micrograms per sample. For every donor, flow cytometry on a PBMC aliquot measured the percentage of naive CD45RAhigh/CD27high T cells. What the study reported, not specific to this receptor: Estimates of total diversity from one million sequenced T cells were regarded as lower bounds and underestimates. A strong correlation was found between observed TCR beta diversity and the percentage of naive T cells measured by flow cytometry. Bulk unsorted PBMC profiling prevented conclusive comparison of naive and antigen-experienced compartments. The CMV infection status of donors was not known, potentially confounding age-related changes in expanded clonotypes. Observed TCR beta diversity per million T cells fell roughly linearly with age, and a significant reduction was already apparent by age approximately 40. Compared with the aged group, the long-lived group had more naive CD4+ T cells, fewer expanded clones and increased TCR diversity, a pattern suggesting age selection.

From cysteine to phenylalanine, the CDR3 is 16 amino acids long. The only DNA kept is the CDR3, 48 bases in frame from the first base. Looking up the germline V gene (reference sequence) yields CDR1 SEHNR and CDR2 FQNEAQ. A distance of 18 bases separates the germline ends of V and J, which lose 3 bases and 5 bases respectively. The library was made by 5' RACE. The sequencer was an Illumina HiSeq 2500. The second PCR ran for about 7 to 11 cycles and used a J-beta primer mix along with a sample-barcoded 5' primer. A unique molecular identifier was introduced onto each TCR beta cDNA molecule by a template-switch 5' adaptor carrying 12 random nucleotides. Each sample yielded at least 2.5 million CDR3-containing paired-end reads. All of the RNA was converted into first-strand cDNA using the Mint cDNA synthesis kit, with a TRBC-specific oligonucleotide serving as the primer. All cDNA was treated with uracil-DNA glycosylase and then went through a first 18-cycle PCR with the universal primers M1SS and BC2_uni_R. The authors' analysis ran thus. Each sample was normalized by randomly selecting 1 million high-quality reads, each carrying a distinct molecular identifier. Instead of being binned into consensus sequences, reads that shared molecular identifiers were thrown out. MiTCR, run with a Q25 quality threshold and the strictest error-elimination algorithm, handled CDR3 identification, clonotype clustering and error correction. A nonparametric unseen species model using Euler transformation provided a lower-bound estimate of total TCR beta diversity. TCRdb reworked the public reads: Q25 trimming with fastp, MiXCR clone assembly, productive beta chains retained. For every CDR3 protein sequence, its rows merge into one entry that carries the most common genes and DNA. For this entry, the V and J calls and clone size follow TCRdb and not the study's own pipeline. The sample includes about a million distinct CDR3 sequences, with roughly two fifths observed a single time. Around 13% of the sample is taken by the ten largest.

The sequence joins TRBV7-9 to TRBJ2-3; no D gene is confidently identified. The clonotype comes from a man aged 18 to 35 in good health. What was sequenced was blood. Here the CDR3 is given as CASSFFQVRQQDTQYF. Read as DNA, the sequence is TGTGCCAGCAGCTTCTTTCAAGTCCGGCAACAAGATACGCAGTATTTT.